These T cell receptor beta chains were read from a single sample in a study of blood T cells in healthy people across ages. TCRdb redid the calling of the 5' RACE reads with MiXCR, one entry per CDR3 protein. The sample records 600,000 to 1,000,000 distinct CDR3 sequences, roughly 25% being singletons. The data were also submitted as part of a second study, on T cells of mothers and their children.

Sequencing used blood. The receptors derive from a boy between 10 and 17 years old in good health. The CDR3 runs from the conserved cysteine through the conserved F or W. A D gene is named only where the DNA matches it firmly. Size tells how often a clone was seen (once, few, many) or the class of an expanded clone, and some rows leave it out.

>TRBJ2-5|TRBV2|.|TRBD1
TGTGCCAGCAGGACGACAGGGGTTAAAATAGGAGAGACCCAGTACTTC
CASRTTGVKIGETQYF
>TRBJ1-6|TRBV28|.|TRBD1
TGTGCCAGCGGGGATCCGGGACAGGGGAGGGCACCCCTCCACTTT
CASGDPGQGRAPLHF
>TRBJ2-3|TRBV15|.|.
TGTGCCACCAGCAGAGATCTCATGTACAATACGCAGTATTTT
CATSRDLMYNTQYF
>TRBJ1-1|TRBV7-2|few|TRBD1
TGTGCCAGCAGCTTTTGGACAGGGAGTGGGGGCACTGAAGCTTTCTTT
CASSFWTGSGGTEAFF
>TRBJ2-1|TRBV4-2|.|TRBD1
TGTGCCAGCAGCCAAGATTTGGGAGACAGGGGGCGATTCAATGAGCAGTTCTTC
CASSQDLGDRGRFNEQFF
>TRBJ2-4|TRBV6-6|.|TRBD2
TGTGCCAGCAGTTATCTAGCGGGAGCCAAAAACATTCAGTACTTC
CASSYLAGAKNIQYF
>TRBJ2-5|TRBV4-3|few|TRBD1
TGCGCCAGCAGCCATGACAGGGAAGAGACCCAGTACTTC
CASSHDREETQYF
>TRBJ2-3|TRBV2|.|.
TGTGCCGAAACGGGCTGCGATAGCACAGATACGCAGTATTTT
CAETGCDSTDTQYF
>TRBJ2-7|TRBV7-7|few|.
TGTGCTAGCAGTCGAGCTAGTCCCTACGAGCAGTACTTC
CASSRASPYEQYF
>TRBJ2-7|TRBV19|.|.
TGTGCCAGTAGTATGATAATAGCCGGATCCTACGAGCAGTACTTC
CASSMIIAGSYEQYF
>TRBJ1-1|TRBV7-9|few|.
TGTGCCAGCAGCGCGACAGACAACACTGAAGCTTTCTTT
CASSATDNTEAFF
>TRBJ2-1|TRBV5-5|few|.
TGTGCCAGCAGCAGCCGCTGGGACCATGAGCAGTTCTTC
CASSSRWDHEQFF
>TRBJ2-3|TRBV9|.|TRBD2
TGTGCCAGCAGCGGATTAGCGGGGACGGGGACAGATACGCAGTATTTT
CASSGLAGTGTDTQYF
>TRBJ2-2|TRBV20-1|few|.
TGCAGTGCTAGAGATCTAGGGGAGCTGTTTTTT
CSARDLGELFF
>TRBJ1-5|TRBV7-9|few|TRBD1
TGTGCCAGCAGCTATACGAGGGGGGGGACAGGGCCGTATCAGCCCCAGCATTTT
CASSYTRGGTGPYQPQHF
>TRBJ2-1|TRBV29-1|.|TRBD2
TGCAGCGGGAGTGGGCGGGAGTCGAACTACAATGAGCAGTTCTTC
CSGSGRESNYNEQFF
>TRBJ1-1|TRBV5-1|.|TRBD1
TGCGCCAGCAGCTTGGACCCCTGGGAGGGGGCCACTGAAGCTTTCTTT
CASSLDPWEGATEAFF
>TRBJ1-1|TRBV4-1|few|.
TGCGCCAGCAGCCAAGATTCACAGGCTCTGTTTGAAGCTTTCTTT
CASSQDSQALFEAFF
>TRBJ2-2|TRBV4-2|.|TRBD2
TGTGCCAGCAGCCAAGATCCTAGCGGGGACGCCGGGGAGCTGTTTTTT
CASSQDPSGDAGELFF
>TRBJ2-1|TRBV29-1|.|TRBD2
TGCAGCGTTGAAGATTATAGTGACAGCGGGGGGGCTTCCTACAATGAGCAGTTCTTC
CSVEDYSDSGGASYNEQFF
>TRBJ1-4|TRBV16|.|.
TGTGCCAGCAGCCAATTCAGGGCCGCAGGTGATGAAAAACTGTTTTTT
CASSQFRAAGDEKLFF
>TRBJ2-1|TRBV2|.|.
TGTGCCAGCAAAGAACAGGGAATTCGGAATGAGCAGTTCTTC
CASKEQGIRNEQFF
>TRBJ1-5|TRBV28|.|.
TGTGCCAGCAGACAAAACAGGGTCACCCAGCCCCAGCATTTT
CASRQNRVTQPQHF
>TRBJ2-3|TRBV5-1|few|TRBD2
TGCGCCAGCAGCCCCTGGGCGGGAGGAGATACGCAGTATTTT
CASSPWAGGDTQYF
>TRBJ1-2|TRBV4-1|.|.
TGCGCCAGCAGCCAAGTATCAGGGAATGGCTACACCTTC
CASSQVSGNGYTF
>TRBJ2-3|TRBV6-5|few|.
TGTGCCAGCAGTCCCACTACACGGAGCACAGATACGCAGTATTTT
CASSPTTRSTDTQYF
>TRBJ2-4|TRBV7-2|.|TRBD2
TGTGCCAGCAGCTTACAGCCAGCGGGGGGGCCTCGGTACTTC
CASSLQPAGGPRYF
>TRBJ2-1|TRBV7-2|.|.
TGTGCCAGCAGCTTAGCATCAGGGGGGGTGAATGAGCAGTTCTTC
CASSLASGGVNEQFF
>TRBJ1-2|TRBV28|.|TRBD1
TGTGCCAGCAGCAAGACAGGGGGGTTCTCCTATGGCTACACCTTC
CASSKTGGFSYGYTF
>TRBJ1-1|TRBV7-2|.|.
TGTGCCAGCAGCTTTGGACACCTGAACACTGAAGCTTTCTTT
CASSFGHLNTEAFF
>TRBJ2-3|TRBV5-1|few|.
TGCGCCAGCAGCCTTGGCGTCAGGGGTGCAGATACGCAGTATTTT
CASSLGVRGADTQYF
>TRBJ2-7|TRBV27|.|.
TGTGCCAGCAGTTTGATACGAGCCACCCCCTACGAGCAGTACTTC
CASSLIRATPYEQYF
>TRBJ2-1|TRBV5-6|once|TRBD1
TGTGCCAGCAGCTTTAATTTTGGGTACAGGGGAAACAATGAGCAGTTCTTC
CASSFNFGYRGNNEQFF
>TRBJ2-1|TRBV20-1|.|TRBD1
TGCAGTGCTAGGGGCAGGGGGCTAGACAATGAGCAGTTCTTC
CSARGRGLDNEQFF
>TRBJ1-4|TRBV11-2|few|.
TGTGCCAGCAGCTTAGATCAGGGTGGGGGTCGCGAAAAACTGTTTTTT
CASSLDQGGGREKLFF
>TRBJ2-2|TRBV30|few|.
TGTGCCTGGACAGGGAACACCGGGGAGCTGTTTTTT
CAWTGNTGELFF
>TRBJ2-5|TRBV20-1|few|TRBD2
TGCAGTGCTCATCCGAGCGGGGTATCCGAGACCCAGTACTTC
CSAHPSGVSETQYF
>TRBJ1-2|TRBV9|.|.
TGTGCCAGCAGCGTATCGAGGGAATGGGGCTACACCTTC
CASSVSREWGYTF
>TRBJ2-5|TRBV6-1|.|TRBD1
TGTGCCAGCAACCCCCGGGACAGGGGGGAGACCCAGTACTTC
CASNPRDRGETQYF
>TRBJ2-5|TRBV27|.|TRBD1
TGTGCCACCCAACGACAGGGCTTAGAGACCCAGTACTTC
CATQRQGLETQYF
>TRBJ2-6|TRBV5-1|.|.
TGCGCCAGCAGCTTGGCCGTAACCGGGGCCAACGTCCTGACTTTC
CASSLAVTGANVLTF